The next 27 T cell receptor beta chains were all read from a single sample in a study of somatic mutations in cytotoxic T cells in rheumatoid arthritis. Profiled with immunoSEQ multiplex PCR; TCRdb holds only in-frame clones, not every one. The sample carries roughly 9,200 clones, approximately 75% recorded once. Sequencing was done on a sample of CD8+ T cells sorted from blood. These TCRs come from an adult with rheumatoid arthritis.

V is TRBV9 and J is TRBJ2-3; 11 bases map to TRBD2. The CDR3 is 17 amino acids. In germline, CDR1 is SGDLS, CDR2 YYNGEE. Unmatched junction bases numbered 9, after V lost 4 bases and J lost 2 bases. This CDR3 reads CASSSPGLAENTDTQYF. The CDR3 coding sequence is TGTGCCAGCAGCTCCCCGGGACTAGCGGAGAACACAGATACGCAGTATTTT.

This chain links TRBV29-1 with TRBJ2-6, with D hard to call. Germline V gives CDR1 SQVTM, CDR2 ANQGSEA. V lost 0 bases to trimming and J lost 4 bases, with 4 bases between them. This CDR3 is built from 13 residues. The CDR3, as DNA: TGCAGCGTTGAAGACAGGGGGGCCAACGTCCTGACTTTC. Residues: CSVEDRGANVLTF.

This chain joins TRBV6-5 and TRBJ2-3; D call uncertain. Per the germline V gene, CDR1 is MNHEY and CDR2 is SVGAGI. The CDR3 has 13 residues. V was cut by 0 bases and J by 4 bases, with 5 bases left in between. CDR3 amino acids: CASSYSTSDTQYF. Here the CDR3 DNA reads TGTGCCAGCAGTTACTCGACTTCAGATACGCAGTATTTT.

In its sample, this clone is large. The chain recombines TRBV5-1 with TRBJ2-7; D is possibly TRBD2 (5 bases). The V end lost 0 bases, the J end lost 1 base, and 11 bases lay between the germline ends. The CDR3 sequence is 15 residues long. From germline, CDR1 is SGHRS and CDR2 YFSETQ. The CDR3 DNA sequence: TGCGCCAGCAGCTTGGCCACGGACTTTTCCTACGAGCAGTACTTC. It is translated as CASSLATDFSYEQYF. Using reference TRBV5-1 and TRBJ2-7 for the parts outside the CDR3, the full variable domain is KAGVTQTPRYLIKTRGQQVTLSCSPISGHRSVSWYQQTPGQGLQFLFEYFSETQRNKGNFPGRFSGRQFSNSRSEMNVSTLELGDSALYLCASSLATDFSYEQYFGPGTRLTVT.

The rearrangement joins TRBV9 to TRBJ2-5; D possibly matches TRBD1 or TRBD2 (5 bases each). Trimming shortened V by 0 bases and J by 4 bases, and 7 bases separated the two germline ends. Germline V gene lookup returns CDR1 SGDLS and CDR2 YYNGEE. The CDR3 contains 13 residues. The CDR3 loop is CASSVGGSETQYF. The CDR3 DNA reads TGTGCCAGCAGCGTAGGGGGGTCAGAGACCCAGTACTTC.

This clone was seen once. CDR3 region: CASTDRVEVFTGELFF. For the CDR3, the DNA is TGTGCCAGCACGGACAGGGTGGAGGTCTTTACCGGGGAGCTGTTTTTT. The chain carries TRBV7-6 and TRBJ2-2, with 8 bases aligning to TRBD1. V lost 7 bases, J lost 5 bases, and 12 bases stayed unmatched. CDR1 SGHVS and CDR2 FNYEAQ come from the germline V gene. There are 16 residues in the CDR3.

A word on this clone: One junction end disagrees with the germline gene, perhaps due to a read error. The V and J genes are TRBV11-2 and TRBJ1-1; TRBD1 matches at 7 bases. This CDR3 is 15 amino acids long. Germline V lookup: CDR1 SGHAT, CDR2 FQNNGV. The CDR3 DNA reads as TGTGCCAGCAGCCTAGAACAGGGGAGGGGCACTGAAGCTTTCTTT. Its protein is CASSLEQGRGTEAFF.

The gene calls are TRBV5-1 and TRBJ2-1; no clear D gene. Trimming cost V 3 bases and J 5 bases, with 9 bases left between them. The CDR3 has 13 amino acids. Germline V gene data show CDR1 as SGHRS and CDR2 as YFSETQ. The CDR3 spells CASSSGRDNEQFF. The CDR3 nucleotides are TGCGCCAGCAGCTCGGGCAGAGACAATGAGCAGTTCTTC. Based on the CDR3 plus reference TRBV5-1 and TRBJ2-1, the full variable domain is KAGVTQTPRYLIKTRGQQVTLSCSPISGHRSVSWYQQTPGQGLQFLFEYFSETQRNKGNFPGRFSGRQFSNSRSEMNVSTLELGDSALYLCASSSGRDNEQFFGPGTRLTVL.

Worth noting for this clone: One end of the junction does not line up with germline, which may come from a read error. This chain connects TRBV4-3 to TRBJ2-1; D possibly matches TRBD1 or TRBD2 (5 bases each). The CDR3 extends over 19 amino acids. Germline CDR1 and CDR2: LGHNA and YSLEER. The CDR3: CASNQDSHPGPSSYNEQFF. The DNA for the CDR3 is TGCGCCAGCAACCAAGATAGTCATCCGGGACCGAGCTCCTACAATGAGCAGTTCTTC.

The table lists this clone with a few counts. This chain links TRBV4-3 with TRBJ2-1; the match to TRBD2 covers 8 bases. The CDR3 spans 15 residues. After removal of 6 bases from V and 0 bases from J, the junction contained 4 bases not matched to a gene. Germline CDR1 reads LGHNA; CDR2 reads YSLEER. CDR3 residues: CASSLSGSSYNEQFF. CDR3 in DNA: TGCGCCAGCAGTCTAAGCGGGAGCTCCTACAATGAGCAGTTCTTC.

In its sample, this clone was seen a few times. This chain uses TRBV2 with TRBJ2-7; D gene ambiguous. The V gene lost 3 bases and the J gene lost 7 bases, with 10 bases spanning the gap. The CDR3 extends over 12 amino acids. Germline CDR1 and CDR2: SNHLY and FYNNEI. The DNA of the CDR3 is TGTGCCAGCAGTGACAGGTTCCGGGAGCAGTACGTC. This encodes CASSDRFREQYV.

This clone was counted a single time. J is TRBJ1-3 and V is TRBV9, with unresolved D. There are 15 residues in the CDR3. V was cut by 1 base and J by 0 bases, with 8 bases left in between. Germline V gives CDR1 SGDLS, CDR2 YYNGEE. The CDR3 protein is CASSVSDRSGNTIYF. As DNA, the CDR3 is TGTGCCAGCAGCGTATCGGATCGCTCTGGAAACACCATATATTTT.

The chain joins TRBV28 to TRBJ1-1; D possibly corresponds to TRBD1 (5 bases). Germline loops: CDR1 MDHEN, CDR2 SYDVKM. The CDR3 spans 15 residues. V was clipped by 5 bases and J by 4 bases, with 17 bases between them. The CDR3 coding sequence is TGTGCCAGCAGTCTTAATGCGGGGCTTAGCACTGAAGCTTTCTTT. This translates into CASSLNAGLSTEAFF.

The chain uses TRBV9 and TRBJ2-1; D is possibly TRBD1 or TRBD2 (6 bases each). V was trimmed by 4 bases and J by 0 bases, leaving 11 bases between them. The CDR3 covers 15 residues. Per germline, CDR1 SGDLS and CDR2 YYNGEE. CDR3 DNA sequence: TGTGCCAGCAGCTGGGGGGCGGGCTCCTACAATGAGCAGTTCTTC. Amino acids: CASSWGAGSYNEQFF.

This clone was seen only a few times. J is TRBJ2-6 and V is TRBV4-3, with D uncertain. Germline assignment: CDR1 LGHNA and CDR2 YSLEER. The CDR3 is 16 residues long. Trimming stripped 3 bases from V and 2 bases from J, with 11 bases between. The CDR3, as DNA: TGCGCCAGCAGCCACCCGGTTTGGCCTGGGGCCAACGTCCTGACTTTC. It encodes CASSHPVWPGANVLTF.

CDR3 protein: CSVGGLLGRRQETQYF. CDR3 DNA sequence: TGCAGCGTTGGGGGCCTGCTTGGGAGGAGGCAAGAGACCCAGTACTTC. The V call is TRBV29-1, the J call TRBJ2-5; D might be TRBD2 (6 bases). The CDR3 is 16 amino acids. The V gene's germline CDR1 is SQVTM and CDR2 ANQGSEA. The V end lost 4 bases, the J end lost 2 bases, and 20 bases lay between the germline ends.

The V call is TRBV19, the J call TRBJ2-1; the D gene is possibly TRBD2 (6 bases). Trimming took 1 base from V and 12 from J, leaving 13 bases between them. The CDR3 is 13 amino acids. CDR1 and CDR2 (germline): LNHDA, SQIVND (reference sequence). CDR3 bases: TGTGCCAGTAGTATAGGTCTCCTCGGGGGGCAGTTCTTC. Translation: CASSIGLLGGQFF.

The chain joins TRBV6-6 to TRBJ1-2; unclear D gene. The CDR3 totals 11 residues. Germline lookup yields CDR1 MNHNY and CDR2 SVGAGI (reference sequence). Trimming pared 5 bases from V and 8 bases from J, leaving 9 bases between. CDR3 in amino acids: CASSPAGGYTF. Here the CDR3 DNA reads TGTGCCAGCAGTCCCGCGGGAGGCTACACCTTC.

V gene TRBV29-1 combines with J gene TRBJ1-1; no reliable D call. V gave up 5 bases and J gave up 3 bases, with 7 bases separating them. Germline CDR1 reads SQVTM; CDR2 reads ANQGSEA. The CDR3 sequence is 11 residues long. CDR3 residues: CSVLGDTEAFF. The CDR3 nucleotides are TGCAGCGTTCTTGGGGACACTGAAGCTTTCTTT.

This clone is termed medium-sized. The chain is built from TRBV4-3 and TRBJ2-1, with TRBD1 identical over 11 bases. The V gene's germline CDR1 is LGHNA and CDR2 YSLEER. The CDR3 is 15 amino acids. Losses at the gene ends were 3 bases for V and 3 bases for J; bases not matched to a gene: 1. CDR3 DNA sequence: TGCGCCAGCAGCCACGGGACAGGGGGCTACAATGAGCAGTTCTTC. Translation: CASSHGTGGYNEQFF.

V and J are TRBV27 and TRBJ1-1; D perhaps matches TRBD1 (6 bases). Germline-derived CDR1 and CDR2 are MNHEY and SMNVEV (reference sequence). Trimming cost V 8 bases and J 4 bases, with 17 bases left between them. The length of the CDR3 is 14 residues. In DNA, the CDR3 is TGTGCCAGCCGTCCGGGGGGCGGGGTCACTGAAGCTTTCTTT. Amino acid sequence: CASRPGGGVTEAFF.

The chain links TRBV2 to TRBJ2-1; D unresolved. The CDR3 spans 11 residues. In germline, CDR1 is SNHLY, CDR2 FYNNEI. The V end lost 10 bases, the J end lost 3 bases, and 7 bases lay between the germline ends. CDR3 sequence reads: CATRVYNEQFF. Here the CDR3 DNA reads TGTGCCACACGGGTCTACAATGAGCAGTTCTTC.

The genes are TRBV18 and TRBJ1-5; D is perhaps TRBD1 (5 bases). The V and J ends lost 3 bases and 7 bases respectively, with 10 bases between them. Germline V gene data show CDR1 as KGHSH and CDR2 as LQKENI. The CDR3 consists of 13 residues. DNA for the CDR3: TGTGCCAGCTCACCTCTTAGGGACCAGCCCCAGCATTTT. Amino acids: CASSPLRDQPQHF.

The chain recombines TRBV4-3 with TRBJ2-7, with D hard to call. Germline CDR1 reads LGHNA; CDR2 reads YSLEER. The CDR3 contains 13 residues. V lost 4 bases and J lost 1, with 8 bases in between. The CDR3 DNA sequence: TGCGCCAGCAGCCGTGGCCAATCCTACGAGCAGTACTTC. Translating it yields CASSRGQSYEQYF.

This sequence joins TRBV5-4 and TRBJ1-1; D ambiguous. CDR3 length equals 13 residues. V was shortened by 0 bases and J by 3 bases, with 6 bases between the two germline ends. The V gene's germline CDR1 is SGHNT and CDR2 YYREEE (reference sequence). The CDR3 DNA follows: TGTGCCAGCAGCTTGGTTGGGGACACTGAAGCTTTCTTT. Its translation: CASSLVGDTEAFF.

V usage is TRBV2 and J usage is TRBJ1-1; no clear D gene. CDR1 and CDR2 from the germline V gene are SNHLY and FYNNEI. V was trimmed by 8 bases and J by 0 bases, leaving 16 bases between them. This CDR3 is built from 15 residues. The CDR3 DNA follows: TGTGCCAGCTTGGCGGATCCAGCGTTGAACACTGAAGCTTTCTTT. Residues: CASLADPALNTEAFF.

The J gene is TRBJ2-5, the V gene TRBV5-1, with a tentative D call TRBD1 (6 bases). The J call is doubtful: the DNA matches TRBJ2-7 better. Germline values: CDR1 SGHRS, CDR2 YFSETQ. The CDR3 loop spans 16 amino acids. The CDR3 bases are TGCGCCAGCAGCTTGCACTGGACAGATAGCTCCTACGAGCAGTACTTC. It encodes CASSLHWTDSSYEQYF.